This T cell receptor (beta chain) originates from a study of cytomegalovirus exposure and HLA in healthy donors. The PCR had 60 Vbeta and 13 Jbeta primers. Some clones are missing from TCRdb's copy, which holds only in-frame ones; the method was immunoSEQ multiplex PCR. The sample lists about 110,000 clones, 70% to 80% occurring once. This CDR3 comprises 13 residues. Germline V lookup: CDR1 MNHEY, CDR2 SVGAGI. V was clipped by 5 bases and J by 0 bases, with 7 bases between them. The clonotype originates from a woman between 40 and 55 years old in good health and CMV-seropositive. The chain links TRBV6-5 to TRBJ1-1, with no clear D. The sample taken for sequencing was PBMCs. CDR3 sequence: CASSRGMNTEAFF. As DNA, the CDR3 is TGTGCCAGCAGTAGAGGGATGAACACTGAAGCTTTCTTT.